These 22 T cell receptor beta chains share one sample of origin, sequenced in a study of blood T cell repertoires in COVID-19. The method was immunoSEQ multiplex PCR; TCRdb's version includes in-frame clones alone and lacks a portion of them. The table shows about 100,000 clones, with approximately 90% occurring only once. What was sequenced was peripheral blood. Receptors originate from a man in his fifties or sixties with active COVID-19.

This chain uses TRBV5-1 with TRBJ2-5; D unresolved. Deletions cut 1 base from V and 3 bases from J, with 7 bases between. Germline V gives CDR1 SGHRS, CDR2 YFSETQ. CDR3 length: 13 residues. The CDR3: CASSLYSEETQYF. The CDR3 DNA is TGCGCCAGCAGCTTGTACTCGGAAGAGACCCAGTACTTC.

The chain joins TRBV5-1 to TRBJ2-7; tentative D call: TRBD1 (6 bases). The CDR3 runs to 14 residues. Trimming shortened V by 0 bases and J by 2 bases, and 9 bases separated the two germline ends. Per the germline V gene, CDR1 is SGHRS and CDR2 is YFSETQ. The CDR3 protein is CASSLEQGPYEQYF. Written as DNA, the CDR3 is TGCGCCAGCAGCTTGGAACAGGGCCCCTACGAGCAGTACTTC.

The V call is TRBV7-7, the J call TRBJ2-5; D gene uncertain. Germline CDR1 SSHAT, CDR2 FNYEAQ (reference sequence). The CDR3 has 15 amino acids. The V gene lost 1 base and the J gene lost 1 base, with 10 bases spanning the gap. CDR3 loop: CASSLGAVGQETQYF. As DNA, the CDR3 is TGTGCCAGCAGCTTAGGGGCAGTTGGCCAAGAGACCCAGTACTTC. The variable domain in full, with the rest retrieved from reference TRBV7-7 and TRBJ2-5, is GAGVSQSPRYKVTKRGQDVTLRCDPISSHATLYWYQQALGQGPEFLTYFNYEAQPDKSGLPSDRFSAERPEGSISTLTIQRTEQRDSAMYRCASSLGAVGQETQYFGPGTRLLVL.

The genes are TRBV6-5 and TRBJ1-1; the match to TRBD1 covers 8 bases. Germline assignment: CDR1 MNHEY and CDR2 SVGAGI. The CDR3 length is 14 residues. V was pared by 5 bases and J by 0 bases, with 2 bases of the junction left unmatched. DNA of the CDR3: TGTGCCAGCAGTAAGGACAGGGTGAACACTGAAGCTTTCTTT. Its protein is CASSKDRVNTEAFF.

J is TRBJ1-1 and V is TRBV18, with D uncertain. Germline-derived CDR1 and CDR2 are KGHSH and LQKENI. The CDR3 loop spans 15 amino acids. Trimming took 0 bases from V and 5 from J, leaving 13 bases between them. CDR3 nucleotide sequence: TGTGCCAGCTCACCACCAGACAAGACATCAACTGAAGCTTTCTTT. This gives the protein CASSPPDKTSTEAFF. Combining the CDR3 with reference TRBV18 and TRBJ1-1 gives the whole variable domain NAGVMQNPRHLVRRRGQEARLRCSPMKGHSHVYWYRQLPEEGLKFMVYLQKENIIDESGMPKERFSAEFPKEGPSILRIQQVVRGDSAAYFCASSPPDKTSTEAFFGQGTRLTVV.

The chain has TRBV30 and TRBJ1-2; tentatively, D is TRBD1 (6 bases). CDR3 size: 14 residues. Germline CDR1 and CDR2: GTSNPN and SVGIG (reference sequence). Trimming took off 3 bases at V and 1 base at J, with 12 bases between the two ends. Here the CDR3 reads CAWRHRQVNYGYTF. CDR3 coding DNA: TGTGCCTGGAGACACAGACAGGTTAACTATGGCTACACCTTC.

Only one count was recorded for this clone. Other DNA sequences in this specimen translate into the identical CDR3. The chain carries TRBV12-3 or TRBV12-4 and TRBJ1-5; 7 bases map to TRBD1. J gave up 4 bases and V 9 bases, and 6 bases lay outside the gene matches. This CDR3 region has 13 residues. The CDR3 DNA sequence: TGTGCCAGTGCCCCACAGGGGAATCAGCCCCAGCATTTT. It specifies CASAPQGNQPQHF.

This clone was observed a single time. V and J are TRBV20-1 and TRBJ2-5; possible D gene TRBD2, 6 bases. Trimming shortened V by 3 bases and J by 1 base, and 18 bases separated the two germline ends. Germline CDR1 and CDR2: DFQATT and SNEGSKA (reference sequence). The CDR3 contains 16 residues. The CDR3 sequence: CSASVGRSRVQETQYF. The CDR3 coding sequence is TGCAGTGCTAGTGTCGGGAGATCTCGTGTCCAAGAGACCCAGTACTTC.

This CDR3 reads CASSPIGDQPQHF. CDR3 coding DNA: TGTGCCAGCAGTCCAATAGGGGATCAGCCCCAGCATTTT. The chain uses TRBV12-3 or TRBV12-4 and TRBJ1-5; perhaps TRBD1 as D (5 bases). V was shortened by 5 bases and J by 5 bases, with 10 bases between the two germline ends. The CDR3 contains 13 residues.

The rearrangement joins TRBV2 to TRBJ2-7; 12 bases align to TRBD2. Trimming cost V 7 bases and J 6 bases; bases outside gene matches: 4. CDR3 length: 13 amino acids. The germline V gene has CDR1 SNHLY and CDR2 FYNNEI. The CDR3 sequence: CASTGLAGSEQYV. As DNA, the CDR3 is TGTGCCAGCACGGGACTAGCGGGTTCCGAGCAGTACGTC.

The chain has TRBV5-1 and TRBJ1-4, with 8 bases identical to TRBD1. The germline V gene encodes CDR1 SGHRS and CDR2 YFSETQ. The length of the CDR3 is 15 residues. V lost 4 bases and J lost 7; bases outside the gene matches: 9. The CDR3 nucleotides are TGCGCCAGCAGCGCGGGCAGGGGGCTTGGTGAAAAACTGTTTTTT. Its protein is CASSAGRGLGEKLFF.

The chain carries TRBV15 and TRBJ1-4; tentative D call: TRBD1 (5 bases). The germline gives CDR1 LNHNV, CDR2 YYDKDF (reference sequence). The CDR3 totals 13 residues. V lost 8 bases to trimming and J lost 6 bases, with 13 bases between them. CDR3 sequence (DNA): TGTGCCACCTCCGACAGCCTCCATGAAAAACTGTTTTTT. Translated: CATSDSLHEKLFF.

The gene calls are TRBV7-2 and TRBJ1-5, with TRBD1 matching 9 bases. Trimming cost V 1 base and J 7 bases; bases outside gene matches: 8. Per the germline V gene, CDR1 is SGHTA and CDR2 is FQGNSA. The CDR3 runs 16 residues. The CDR3 nucleotides are TGTGCCAGCAGCTTAGGGGGAGAAACAGGGGGCCAGCCCCAGCATTTT. It translates to CASSLGGETGGQPQHF.

J is TRBJ2-2 and V is TRBV9; 8 bases match TRBD2. J lost 6 bases, V lost 2 bases, and 6 bases had no gene match. Germline V CDR1 and CDR2: SGDLS, YYNGEE. The CDR3 runs 15 residues. This CDR3 is CASSVNGRVAGELFF. CDR3 DNA sequence: TGTGCCAGCAGCGTCAACGGGAGGGTCGCCGGGGAGCTGTTTTTT.

The CDR3 region has the DNA TGTGCCAGTAGTATCTCGGACAGGGCTGCCGGGGCCAACGTCCTGACTTTC. Translation gives CASSISDRAAGANVLTF. This chain uses TRBV19 with TRBJ2-6; TRBD1 aligns across 8 bases. Trimming cost V 3 bases and J 4 bases; bases outside gene matches: 8. Germline lookup yields CDR1 LNHDA and CDR2 SQIVND (reference sequence). The CDR3 is 17 residues long.

V and J are TRBV19 and TRBJ1-2, with 8 bases aligning to TRBD1. The CDR3 is 16 amino acids. J was trimmed by 2 bases and V by 4 bases; bases with no gene match: 9. Germline CDR1 LNHDA, CDR2 SQIVND (reference sequence). The CDR3 nucleotides are TGTGCCAGTAGTAGGTACGCCCAGGGGGCGAACTATGGCTACACCTTC. Amino acids: CASSRYAQGANYGYTF. Based on the CDR3 plus reference TRBV19 and TRBJ1-2, the full variable domain is DGGITQSPKYLFRKEGQNVTLSCEQNLNHDAMYWYRQDPGQGLRLIYYSQIVNDFQKGDIAEGYSVSREKKESFPLTVTSAQKNPTAFYLCASSRYAQGANYGYTFGSGTRLTVV.

The DNA of the CDR3 is TGTGCCAGCAGCCAAGAGGACAGGCAAGAGACCCAGTACTTC. Translating it yields CASSQEDRQETQYF. The V and J genes are TRBV4-2 and TRBJ2-5; TRBD1 matches 7 bases. The CDR3 is made up of 14 amino acids. The V gene end was trimmed by 0 bases and the J gene end by 2 bases; junction bases not matched to a gene: 0. Germline values: CDR1 LGHNA, CDR2 YNFKEQ.

This chain's CDR3 is CASSPGGATDTQYF. The CDR3 DNA is TGTGCCAGCAGCCCCGGGGGGGCCACAGATACGCAGTATTTT. V is TRBV7-8 and J is TRBJ2-3, with TRBD2 matching 8 bases. After removal of 5 bases from V and 2 bases from J, the junction contained 3 bases not matched to a gene. Germline assignment: CDR1 SGHVS and CDR2 FQNEAQ. The CDR3 has 14 residues.

The chain recombines TRBV10-3 with TRBJ2-5; 9 nucleotides line up with TRBD2. The V gene's germline CDR1 is ENHRY and CDR2 SYGVKD. The J segment lost 5 bases and the V segment lost 2 bases, leaving 15 bases of the junction unmatched. This CDR3 is built from 18 residues. The CDR3 region has the DNA TGTGCCATCAGTGAGGCCCTTAGCGGGAGAGGACCAGGTGAGACCCAGTACTTC. Residues: CAISEALSGRGPGETQYF.

V is TRBV12-5 and J is TRBJ2-1; a possible D gene is TRBD2 (5 bases). Trimming cost V 11 bases and J 6 bases, with 11 bases left between them. The germline V gene has CDR1 LGHNT and CDR2 FRNRAP. There are 11 residues in the CDR3. The CDR3 sequence: CAGEPANEQFF. CDR3 coding DNA: TGTGCTGGGGAGCCGGCCAATGAGCAGTTCTTC. Complete variable domain (other parts from reference TRBV12-5 and TRBJ2-1): DARVTQTPRHKVTEMGQEVTMRCQPILGHNTVFWYRQTMMQGLELLAYFRNRAPLDDSGMPKDRFSAEMPDATLATLKIQPSEPRDSAVYFCAGEPANEQFFGPGTRLTVL.

The rearrangement links TRBV18 to TRBJ2-3; TRBD1 is a possible D gene (5 bases). Trimming removed 3 bases from V and 4 bases from J, with 14 bases in between. CDR3 length: 15 residues. Germline-derived CDR1 and CDR2 are KGHSH and LQKENI. This CDR3 reads CASSPGQGRADTQYF. DNA of the CDR3: TGTGCCAGCTCACCCGGGCAGGGTCGGGCAGATACGCAGTATTTT.

This chain uses TRBV12-3 or TRBV12-4 with TRBJ2-3; unclear D gene. There are 13 residues in the CDR3. Trimming removed 3 bases from V and 4 bases from J, with 8 bases in between. CDR3 protein: CASSLNEADTQYF. For the CDR3, the DNA is TGTGCCAGCAGTTTGAACGAGGCAGATACGCAGTATTTT.